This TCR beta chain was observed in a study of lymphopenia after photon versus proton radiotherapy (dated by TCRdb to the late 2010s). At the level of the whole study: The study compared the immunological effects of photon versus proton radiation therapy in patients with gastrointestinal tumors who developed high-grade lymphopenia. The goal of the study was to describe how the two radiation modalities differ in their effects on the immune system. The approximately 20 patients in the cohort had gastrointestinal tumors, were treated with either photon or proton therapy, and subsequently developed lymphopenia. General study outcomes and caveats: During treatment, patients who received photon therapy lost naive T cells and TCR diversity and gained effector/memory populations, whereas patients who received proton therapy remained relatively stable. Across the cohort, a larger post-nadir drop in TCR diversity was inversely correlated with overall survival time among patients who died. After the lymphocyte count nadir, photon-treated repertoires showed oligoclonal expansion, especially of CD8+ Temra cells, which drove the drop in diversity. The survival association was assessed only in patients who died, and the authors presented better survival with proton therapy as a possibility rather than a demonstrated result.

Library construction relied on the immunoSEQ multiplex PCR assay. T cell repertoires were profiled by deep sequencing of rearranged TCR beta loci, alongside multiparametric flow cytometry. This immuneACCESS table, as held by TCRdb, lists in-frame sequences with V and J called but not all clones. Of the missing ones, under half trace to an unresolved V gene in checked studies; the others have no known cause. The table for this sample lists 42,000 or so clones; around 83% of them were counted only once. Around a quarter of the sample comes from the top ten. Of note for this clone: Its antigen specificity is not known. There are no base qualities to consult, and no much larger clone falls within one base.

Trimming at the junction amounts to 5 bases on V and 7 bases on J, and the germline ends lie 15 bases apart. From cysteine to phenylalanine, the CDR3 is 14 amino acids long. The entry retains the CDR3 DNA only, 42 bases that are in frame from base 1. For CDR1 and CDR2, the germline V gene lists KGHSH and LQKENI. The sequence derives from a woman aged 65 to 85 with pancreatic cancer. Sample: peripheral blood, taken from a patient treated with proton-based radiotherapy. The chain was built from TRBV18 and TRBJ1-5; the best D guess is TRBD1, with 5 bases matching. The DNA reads TGTGCCAGCTCAGCCGCCGAAGAGGGGCAGCCCCAGCATTTT. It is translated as CASSAAEEGQPQHF.